These 32 T cell receptor beta chains came from one sample sequenced in a study of T cells in pancreatic ductal adenocarcinoma. Sequenced by immunoSEQ multiplex PCR; TCRdb stores in-frame clones only, minus some. The table lists over 85,000 clones, about 95% of them singletons, with roughly 3% in the top ten. No neoadjuvant therapy was given to the selected pancreatic ductal adenocarcinoma patients before their surgery. Sequencing input: PBMCs. These receptor sequences come from a human donor with pancreatic ductal adenocarcinoma.

The CDR3, as DNA: TGCGCCAGCAGCTTGGGGGCAGGGGGCGCCTATGGCTACACCTTC. Translating it yields CASSLGAGGAYGYTF. This chain connects TRBV5-1 to TRBJ1-2; 8 nucleotides align to TRBD1. Germline V lookup: CDR1 SGHRS, CDR2 YFSETQ. J lost 4 bases, V lost 0 bases, and 5 bases had no gene match. The CDR3 totals 15 residues.

This chain uses TRBV19 with TRBJ2-3; TRBD2 agrees at 7 bases. The CDR3 consists of 14 residues. V lost 6 bases to trimming and J lost 4 bases; unmatched junction nucleotides: 7. Germline V gives CDR1 LNHDA, CDR2 SQIVND (reference sequence). The CDR3 loop reads CASRDAGAADTQYF. In DNA, the CDR3 is TGTGCCAGTAGGGATGCGGGAGCAGCAGATACGCAGTATTTT. Combining the CDR3 with reference TRBV19 and TRBJ2-3 gives the whole variable domain DGGITQSPKYLFRKEGQNVTLSCEQNLNHDAMYWYRQDPGQGLRLIYYSQIVNDFQKGDIAEGYSVSREKKESFPLTVTSAQKNPTAFYLCASRDAGAADTQYFGPGTRLTVL.

This chain connects TRBV6-1 to TRBJ2-3; 10 bases agree with TRBD1. V lost 2 bases and J lost 5; bases outside the gene matches: 13. The CDR3 loop spans 18 amino acids. Germline CDR1 reads MNHNS; CDR2 reads SASEGT. In DNA form, the CDR3 reads TGTGCCAGCAGTGAATGGGGGCCGGGACAGGGGCGGGGAGATACGCAGTATTTT. This encodes CASSEWGPGQGRGDTQYF.

The chain joins TRBV13 to TRBJ2-5; D remains unclear. The CDR3 length is 12 residues. Trimming stripped 5 bases from V and 7 bases from J, with 11 bases between. Germline V CDR1 and CDR2: PRHDT, FYEKMQ (reference sequence). The CDR3 region is CASSLERRTQYF. CDR3 DNA: TGTGCCAGCAGCCTAGAGCGAAGGACCCAGTACTTC.

V and J are TRBV29-1 and TRBJ2-5; the match to TRBD2 covers 9 bases. The germline V gene encodes CDR1 SQVTM and CDR2 ANQGSEA. The V gene end was trimmed by 0 bases and the J gene end by 4 bases; junction bases not matched to a gene: 3. The CDR3 is 14 amino acids. The CDR3 DNA follows: TGCAGCGTTGAAGATGTACTAGCGGGAGAGACCCAGTACTTC. Encoded protein: CSVEDVLAGETQYF.

The CDR3 region is CAIKKSTGPHPYEQYF. CDR3 in DNA: TGTGCCATCAAAAAATCAACAGGGCCTCATCCCTACGAGCAGTACTTC. The V call is TRBV10-3, the J call TRBJ2-7, with a possible D match to TRBD1 (6 bases). Looked up from germline, CDR1 is ENHRY and CDR2 is SYGVKD. The CDR3 spans 16 residues. Trimming took 7 bases from V and 2 from J, leaving 21 bases between them.

This clone appeared once. The rearrangement links TRBV5-4 to TRBJ2-7, with TRBD2 matching over 9 bases. V gave up 0 bases and J gave up 2 bases; unmatched junction bases: 6. CDR1 SGHNT and CDR2 YYREEE come from the germline V gene (reference sequence). CDR3 length: 16 residues. CDR3 in amino acids: CASSLGGTSSAYEQYF. The CDR3 nucleotides are TGTGCCAGCAGCTTGGGAGGGACTAGCTCCGCCTACGAGCAGTACTTC.

V usage is TRBV2 and J usage is TRBJ2-1; D possibly corresponds to TRBD2 (6 bases). The V end lost 7 bases, the J end lost 10 bases, and 14 bases lay between the germline ends. Germline CDR1 is SNHLY and CDR2 is FYNNEI. This CDR3 is built from 12 residues. CDR3 nucleotides: TGTGCCAGCAATCGGGAGCCGGGCGAGCAGTTCTTC. This codes for CASNREPGEQFF.

The chain recombines TRBV10-1 with TRBJ2-5; 13 bases align to TRBD2. The V gene end was trimmed by 3 bases and the J gene end by 4 bases; junction bases not matched to a gene: 2. This CDR3 is 15 amino acids long. Germline V gene data show CDR1 as WNHNN and CDR2 as SYGVQD (reference sequence). The CDR3 nucleotides read TGCGCCAGCAGTGAACGGACTAGCGGGAGAGAGACCCAGTACTTC. Encoded protein: CASSERTSGRETQYF.

This clone has ten or more counts. Its ends do not fully match the called genes, so a read error is possible. The chain carries TRBV2 and TRBJ1-1; D is perhaps TRBD1 (5 bases). Germline V gene lookup returns CDR1 SNHLY and CDR2 FYNNEI. The CDR3 runs 14 residues. The CDR3 spells CASRDSYRNTEAFF. In DNA form, the CDR3 reads TGTGCCAGCCGTGACAGTTACCGGAACACTGAAGCTTTCTTT.

The chain is built from TRBV7-2 and TRBJ1-1, with D unclear. Germline V CDR1 and CDR2: SGHTA, FQGNSA. Trimming stripped 3 bases from V and 0 bases from J, with 5 bases between. The CDR3 sequence is 13 residues long. The CDR3 DNA sequence: TGTGCCAGCAGCTTTCTTTTGAACACTGAAGCTTTCTTT. Encoded protein: CASSFLLNTEAFF.

This rearrangement joins TRBV6-1 to TRBJ2-5; D not certain. V dropped 1 base and J dropped 3 bases, with 15 bases sitting between them. The CDR3 has 16 amino acids. The V gene's germline CDR1 is MNHNS and CDR2 SASEGT. The CDR3: CASSEVPLVAEETQYF. CDR3 DNA: TGTGCCAGCAGTGAAGTCCCCCTCGTGGCAGAAGAGACCCAGTACTTC.

The chain is built from TRBV29-1 and TRBJ2-7, with D uncertain. The CDR3 sequence is 12 residues long. The germline gives CDR1 SQVTM, CDR2 ANQGSEA. Trimming left V 4 bases short and J 5 bases short, with 12 bases between. The CDR3 region is CSVGDNEDEQYF. The CDR3 region has the DNA TGCAGCGTTGGCGATAATGAGGACGAGCAGTACTTC.

The chain links TRBV7-9 to TRBJ2-3; weak D call: TRBD1 (5 bases). The germline V gene has CDR1 SEHNR and CDR2 FQNEAQ (reference sequence). There are 14 residues in the CDR3. V was trimmed by 3 bases and J by 0 bases, leaving 7 bases between them. CDR3 region: CASSFDRSTDTQYF. DNA of the CDR3: TGTGCCAGCAGCTTTGACAGAAGCACAGATACGCAGTATTTT.

This sequence joins TRBV15 and TRBJ2-3, with D perhaps TRBD1 (6 bases). The V end was cut by 0 bases, the J end by 4 bases, with 17 bases between. Germline CDR1 and CDR2: LNHNV and YYDKDF (reference sequence). The CDR3 consists of 17 residues. CDR3 DNA sequence: TGTGCCACCAGCAGAGAAACGGGCAGGGGAAAGTCAGATACGCAGTATTTT. Translated, it gives CATSRETGRGKSDTQYF.

The chain joins TRBV7-3 to TRBJ2-7, with D possibly matching TRBD2 (5 bases). Looked up from germline, CDR1 is SGHTA and CDR2 is FQGTGA. Trimming stripped 5 bases from V and 0 bases from J, with 14 bases between. The CDR3 extends over 15 amino acids. This CDR3 is CASSTASGSSYEQYF. The CDR3 bases are TGTGCCAGCAGCACCGCCTCGGGAAGCTCCTACGAGCAGTACTTC.

The V gene is TRBV5-1, the J gene TRBJ2-3, with D perhaps TRBD2 (7 bases). The CDR3 contains 15 residues. Per the germline V gene, CDR1 is SGHRS and CDR2 is YFSETQ. V was clipped by 2 bases and J by 0 bases, with 10 bases between them. The CDR3 spells CASSFRGASTDTQYF. For the CDR3, the DNA is TGCGCCAGCAGCTTCCGGGGGGCTAGCACAGATACGCAGTATTTT.

The chain combines TRBV4-1 with TRBJ1-2; 9 bases agree with TRBD1. J was trimmed by 7 bases and V by 1 base; bases with no gene match: 4. Germline CDR1 is MGHRA and CDR2 is YSYEKL. The CDR3 sequence is 14 residues long. The CDR3: CASSQGQGVGGYTF. The CDR3 bases are TGCGCCAGCAGCCAAGGACAGGGGGTGGGTGGCTACACCTTC.

This chain links TRBV27 with TRBJ2-2; TRBD1 is a possible D gene (6 bases). This CDR3 region has 15 residues. Germline CDR1 reads MNHEY; CDR2 reads SMNVEV (reference sequence). The V and J ends lost 0 bases and 7 bases respectively, with 12 bases between them. CDR3 in DNA: TGTGCCAGCAGTTTATCCGGGACAAAGGGCGGGGAGCTGTTTTTT. It encodes CASSLSGTKGGELFF.

This clone was seen a handful of times. The chain carries TRBV12-5 and TRBJ1-5; D gene uncertain. CDR3 length equals 15 residues. Germline lookup yields CDR1 LGHNT and CDR2 FRNRAP. V was shortened by 5 bases and J by 0 bases, with 11 bases between the two germline ends. DNA of the CDR3: TGTGCTAGTGGTCCCCCGGACTATAGCAATCAGCCCCAGCATTTT. It translates to CASGPPDYSNQPQHF.

This clone was seen a handful of times. The V gene is TRBV10-3, the J gene TRBJ2-7; TRBD1 matches 8 bases. The CDR3 covers 14 residues. Trimming took 7 bases from V and 3 from J; bases not matched to a gene: 8. Germline V gene data show CDR1 as ENHRY and CDR2 as SYGVKD. CDR3 nucleotide sequence: TGTGCCATCAATTGGACAGGGACGAACTACGAGCAGTACTTC. Protein sequence: CAINWTGTNYEQYF.

The V call is TRBV6-4, the J call TRBJ2-3; no clear D gene. The length of the CDR3 is 10 residues. V lost 8 bases, J lost 4 bases, and 4 bases lay in between. CDR1 is MRHNA, CDR2 SNTAGT, per germline. The CDR3 nucleotides read TGTGCCAGCCATCCAGATACGCAGTATTTT. Amino acids: CASHPDTQYF.

The CDR3 is CASSPGDQETQYF. The DNA of the CDR3 is TGTGCCAGCTCCCCCGGGGACCAAGAGACCCAGTACTTC. The chain combines TRBV18 with TRBJ2-5, with D possibly TRBD2 on 5 matching bases. The CDR3 covers 13 residues. Germline values: CDR1 KGHSH, CDR2 LQKENI. Deletions cut 6 bases from V and 0 bases from J, with 8 bases between.

V and J are TRBV27 and TRBJ2-7, with TRBD2 matching 13 bases. The V and J ends lost 5 bases and 7 bases, in that order; junction bases with no gene match: 11. The CDR3 is 16 amino acids. Germline V gene lookup returns CDR1 MNHEY and CDR2 SMNVEV (reference sequence). The CDR3 loop is CASSPPGLAGVKEQYF. The DNA for the CDR3 is TGTGCCAGCAGTCCCCCAGGACTAGCGGGAGTGAAAGAGCAGTACTTC.

The chain uses TRBV23-1 and TRBJ2-7, with TRBD1 matching over 7 bases. TRBV23-1 is sorted into the ORF group, with uncertain function. The CDR3 totals 14 residues. Losses at the gene ends were 2 bases for V and 5 bases for J; bases not matched to a gene: 6. The CDR3 DNA reads as TGCGCCAGCAGTCAAGGGACAGAACGCCACGAGCAGTACTTC. It codes for CASSQGTERHEQYF.

V usage is TRBV7-2 and J usage is TRBJ2-7; D uncertain. The V and J ends lost 6 bases and 3 bases respectively, with 9 bases between them. Germline assignment: CDR1 SGHTA and CDR2 FQGNSA. The CDR3 totals 12 residues. Written as DNA, the CDR3 is TGTGCCAGCAGTCCAACGGGCTACGAGCAGTACTTC. Protein sequence: CASSPTGYEQYF. The variable domain in full, with the rest retrieved from reference TRBV7-2 and TRBJ2-7, is GAGVSQSPSNKVTEKGKDVELRCDPISGHTALYWYRQSLGQGLEFLIYFQGNSAPDKSGLPSDRFSAERTGGSVSTLTIQRTQQEDSAVYLCASSPTGYEQYFGPGTRLTVT.

In the case of this clone: A read error may account for a junction end that differs from germline. The rearrangement joins TRBV18 to TRBJ2-7; 8 bases line up with TRBD1. The germline CDR1 and CDR2 sequences are KGHSH and LQKENI. The CDR3 has 15 amino acids. CDR3 region: CASSPLDRGYNEQYF. The CDR3 coding sequence is TGTGCCAGCTCCCCACTTGACAGGGGTTATAACGAGCAGTACTTC.

The chain links TRBV6-1 to TRBJ2-7, with TRBD1 as a possible D gene (5 bases). The CDR3 is made up of 14 amino acids. Germline V lookup: CDR1 MNHNS, CDR2 SASEGT. Trimming removed 6 bases at V and 1 base at J, with 13 bases between. The CDR3 protein is CASSPQDPSYEQYF. In DNA form, the CDR3 reads TGTGCCAGCAGCCCACAGGACCCTTCCTACGAGCAGTACTTC.

The CDR3 protein is CAISSAGLTGELFF. CDR3 bases: TGTGCCATCAGTAGCGCGGGACTCACCGGGGAGCTGTTTTTT. V gene TRBV10-3 combines with J gene TRBJ2-2; TRBD2 is a possible D gene (6 bases). This CDR3 is built from 14 residues. V gave up 5 bases and J gave up 4 bases, with 11 bases separating them. Per germline, CDR1 ENHRY and CDR2 SYGVKD.

The chain has TRBV11-2 and TRBJ2-1; 9 bases line up with TRBD2. Germline-derived CDR1 and CDR2 are SGHAT and FQNNGV. With 2 bases clipped from V and 4 bases from J, the junction kept 3 bases outside the gene matches. There are 15 residues in the CDR3. The CDR3 region is CASSLRLAGYNEQFF. The CDR3 bases are TGTGCCAGCAGCTTAAGGCTAGCGGGGTACAATGAGCAGTTCTTC. The full variable domain, its missing parts supplied by reference TRBV11-2 and TRBJ2-1, is EAGVAQSPRYKIIEKRQSVAFWCNPISGHATLYWYQQILGQGPKLLIQFQNNGVVDDSQLPKDRFSAERLKGVDSTLKIQPAKLEDSAVYLCASSLRLAGYNEQFFGPGTRLTVL.

The chain combines TRBV5-1 with TRBJ1-2; D call uncertain. Per germline, CDR1 SGHRS and CDR2 YFSETQ. The CDR3 sequence is 16 residues long. The V gene lost 1 base and the J gene lost 8 bases, with 21 bases spanning the gap. The CDR3 loop is CASSLLYSTEDRGYTF. For the CDR3, the DNA is TGCGCCAGCAGCTTGTTGTATAGTACAGAAGATCGGGGCTACACCTTC.

The rearrangement uses TRBV19 and TRBJ2-6; D is possibly TRBD2 (5 bases). The CDR3 spans 16 residues. Germline values: CDR1 LNHDA, CDR2 SQIVND (reference sequence). Trimming cost V 4 bases and J 2 bases, with 12 bases left between them. The CDR3: CASSREHGAGANVLTF. In DNA, the CDR3 is TGTGCCAGTAGTAGAGAGCACGGGGCTGGGGCCAACGTCCTGACTTTC.